This T cell receptor (beta chain) was sequenced for a study of T cells in Graves' hyperthyroidism and ophthalmopathy. The length of the CDR3 is 13 residues. The V and J ends lost 1 base and 4 bases respectively, with 7 bases between them. Per germline, CDR1 SGHRS and CDR2 YFSETQ. An absence of ophthalmopathy progression within 18 months meant stable Graves' hyperthyroidism. Each patient was aged 18 to 65 and had newly diagnosed hyperthyroidism of under 2 months' duration. Amplified TCR beta CDR3 regions came from RNA transcripts. With the HTBI primer set, the TCR CDR3 went through a first round of RT-PCR. Via MiXCR, TCRdb re-called the multiplex PCR reads, giving one row per CDR3 protein. Seen here are approximately 710,000 distinct CDR3 sequences, 15% to 20% observed once, and the top ten hold around 15%.

The sequenced material came from blood. The chain has TRBV5-1 and TRBJ2-3; D is undetermined. This TCR came from a man in his forties or fifties with Graves' hyperthyroidism. CDR3: CASSLWDSDTQYF. The CDR3 DNA sequence: TGCGCCAGCAGCTTGTGGGATTCAGATACGCAGTATTTT.